This T cell receptor beta chain was sequenced in a study of ipilimumab plus nivolumab after autologous stem cell transplantation. Study as a whole: A median of roughly 8 nivolumab and 4 to 6 ipilimumab doses were given.

Patients got ipilimumab 1 mg/kg beginning 14 to 28 days post-transplant. Dosing: nivolumab 3 mg/kg IV, weeks 1, 4, 7, 10, then every two weeks to week 26. Per germline, CDR1 LNHDA and CDR2 SQIVND (reference sequence). V lost 8 bases, J lost 3 bases, and 7 bases stayed unmatched. The CDR3 is 13 residues long. The data were produced by immunoSEQ multiplex PCR, yet TCRdb's version contains in-frame clones alone and is incomplete. The table has tens of thousands of clones, 70% to 90% seen once; the top ten hold 5.2%. Source: PBMCs, taken in a trial of ipilimumab plus nivolumab as post-transplant consolidation. The clonotype originates from a male donor with diffuse large B-cell lymphoma. V gene TRBV19 combines with J gene TRBJ2-7; 7 positions match TRBD2. CDR3 coding DNA: TGTGCCAGTTCCGGGACGGGGGGCTACGAGCAGTACTTC. Its protein product is CASSGTGGYEQYF.